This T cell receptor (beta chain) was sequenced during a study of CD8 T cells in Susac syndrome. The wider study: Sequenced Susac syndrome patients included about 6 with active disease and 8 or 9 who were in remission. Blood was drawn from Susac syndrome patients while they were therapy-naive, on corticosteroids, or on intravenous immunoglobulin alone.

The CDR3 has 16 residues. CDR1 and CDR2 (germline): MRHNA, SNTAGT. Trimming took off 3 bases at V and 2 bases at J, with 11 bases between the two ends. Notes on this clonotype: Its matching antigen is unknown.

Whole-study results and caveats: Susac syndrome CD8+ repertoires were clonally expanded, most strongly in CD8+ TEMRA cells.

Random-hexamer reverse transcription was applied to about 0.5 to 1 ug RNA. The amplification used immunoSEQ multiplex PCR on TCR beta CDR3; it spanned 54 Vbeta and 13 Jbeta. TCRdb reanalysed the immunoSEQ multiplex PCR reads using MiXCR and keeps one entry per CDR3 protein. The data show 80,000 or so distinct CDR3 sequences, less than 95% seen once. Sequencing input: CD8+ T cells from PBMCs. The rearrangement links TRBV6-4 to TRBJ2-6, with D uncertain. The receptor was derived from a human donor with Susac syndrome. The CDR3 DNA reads TGTGCCAGCAGTGAGGAAGCCAACACTGGGGCCAACGTCCTGACTTTC. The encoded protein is CASSEEANTGANVLTF.